This T cell receptor beta chain was sequenced during a study of shared clonotypes between healthy human individuals. Study background: In total, the donors were a couple of women and a few men aged 18 to 49.

Profiling relied on immunoSEQ multiplex PCR, and the TCRdb table lists in-frame clones only, not all of them. The profile covers some 2,000,000 clones, with about 94% appearing a single time and around 1.1% taken by the ten largest. Whole-study findings and limits: Owing to a small donor count, the genetic and exposure-history diversity represented was limited.

CDR1 and CDR2 (germline): SGHDT, YYEEEE. The CDR3 length is 16 residues. The ends were cut back, 7 bases at V and 10 bases at J, with 29 bases in the middle. About this clone: Its antigen remains unidentified.

It was CD45RO-negative cells, positively selected for CCR7, that made up naive CD8 cells, with terminally differentiated effector memory CD45RA+ cells excluded. The specimen sequenced was naive CD8+ T cells sorted from blood. The V and J genes are TRBV5-6 and TRBJ1-2; D unresolved. This sequence originates from a man between 18 and 35 years old in good health. DNA for the CDR3: TGTGCCAGCGATTCCGACGGGGTCGCCCGATCGGTTGACTACACCTTC. As protein: CASDSDGVARSVDYTF.